These T cell receptor beta chains were read from a single sample in a study of T-cell memory formation after mild COVID-19. Using its own MiXCR run on the 5' RACE reads, TCRdb lists one record per CDR3 protein. Counted here are a few hundred thousand distinct CDR3 sequences, roughly 20% occurring once; the ten biggest clones make up around 20%. Sequencing was done on a sample of PBMCs or a T cell subset sorted from them (not recorded which). Receptors originate from a man aged 18 to 29 who had mild COVID-19 (a few samples of this study predate the infection). Cell type and time point are not known. CDR3s include the opening cysteine and the closing phenylalanine or tryptophan. D genes are given only for firm matches. Clone size appears in some rows only: once, few, many, or a class for an expanded clone.

>TRBV6-5|NA|NA|TRBJ1-1|13
TGTGCCAGCAGTTACTCGGGGCAGGGTGAAGCTTTCTTT
CASSYSGQGEAFF
>TRBV7-9|NA|NA|TRBJ2-2|14
TGTGCCAGCAGCCGGACAGTGGCCCCCGGGGAGCTGTTTTTT
CASSRTVAPGELFF
>TRBV28|TRBD2|NA|TRBJ2-3|15
TGTGCCAGCACTAGCGGGGGGGTTGGGACAGATACGCAGTATTTT
CASTSGGVGTDTQYF
>TRBV28|NA|few|TRBJ2-3|14
TGTGCCAGCAGTTGGGGCGGGGTAACAGATACGCAGTATTTT
CASSWGGVTDTQYF
>TRBV20-1|NA|few|TRBJ2-5|15
TGCAGTGCTAGACGGGGACCTTTGTCGGTAGAGACCCAGTACTTC
CSARRGPLSVETQYF
>TRBV7-8|NA|NA|TRBJ1-1|16
TGTGCCAGCAGCTTATATGCACAGCCTACTAACACTGAAGCTTTCTTT
CASSLYAQPTNTEAFF
>TRBV28|NA|NA|TRBJ1-2|13
TGTGCCAGCCGGCCGGGTGCGATCTATGGCTACACCTTC
CASRPGAIYGYTF
>TRBV12-3/TRBV12-4|NA|many|TRBJ2-2|12
TGTGCCAGCAGTTTTTTTCCGGGGGAGCTGTTTTTT
CASSFFPGELFF
>TRBV6-2/TRBV6-3|NA|once|TRBJ1-6|15
TGTGCCAGCAGTTGGGCCGGGCCTAAGGGGTCACCCCTCCACTTT
CASSWAGPKGSPLHF
>TRBV5-6|NA|few|TRBJ2-1|14
TGTGCCAGCAGCTCTGGATTAGGCCGGGACAAGCAGTTCTTC
CASSSGLGRDKQFF